Presented here are 24 T cell receptor beta chains from one specimen sequenced in a study of cytomegalovirus exposure and HLA in healthy donors. The PCR employed 60 Vbeta primers together with 13 Jbeta primers. The method was immunoSEQ multiplex PCR; TCRdb's version includes in-frame clones alone and lacks a portion of them. Of 40,000 or so clones listed, around 90% are singletons. Sequenced: PBMCs. These receptors were collected from a woman aged 40-49 years in good health and CMV-seropositive.

This chain links TRBV19 with TRBJ1-2; no clear D. CDR3 length: 12 amino acids. Trimming shortened V by 7 bases and J by 7 bases, and 13 bases separated the two germline ends. Germline V CDR1 and CDR2: LNHDA, SQIVND (reference sequence). The CDR3 protein is CASTRAGGGYTF. The DNA of the CDR3 is TGTGCCAGTACCAGAGCTGGAGGTGGCTACACCTTC.

This sequence joins TRBV4-1 and TRBJ1-4; 9 bases line up with TRBD1. This CDR3 is 19 amino acids long. In germline, CDR1 is MGHRA, CDR2 YSYEKL. The V and J ends lost 2 bases and 5 bases, in that order; junction bases with no gene match: 15. CDR3 DNA: TGCGCCAGCAGCCAAACAAGATTTACAGGGGGCTTCGGAAATGAAAAACTGTTTTTT. Translating it yields CASSQTRFTGGFGNEKLFF.

The chain uses TRBV25-1 and TRBJ2-1, with D possibly matching TRBD2 (6 bases). Germline CDR1 MGHDK, CDR2 SYGVNS. V lost 2 bases and J lost 2, with 10 bases in between. The CDR3 contains 15 residues. This CDR3 reads CASSERVAAYNEQFF. CDR3 bases: TGTGCCAGCAGTGAACGGGTAGCGGCCTACAATGAGCAGTTCTTC.

The CDR3 region has the DNA TGTGCCAGCAGGGACAGGAGCCTTTCTAACTATGGCTACACCTTC. Translation: CASRDRSLSNYGYTF. This chain links TRBV2 with TRBJ1-2; 7 bases fit TRBD1. This CDR3 region has 15 residues. Germline-derived CDR1 and CDR2 are SNHLY and FYNNEI. V was clipped by 6 bases and J by 0 bases; unmatched bases: 7. The full variable domain, in which reference TRBV2 and TRBJ1-2 provide the parts outside the CDR3, is EPEVTQTPSHQVTQMGQEVILRCVPISNHLYFYWYRQILGQKVEFLVSFYNNEISEKSEIFDDQFSVERPDGSNFTLKIRSTKLEDSAMYFCASRDRSLSNYGYTFGSGTRLTVV.

The chain has TRBV4-1 and TRBJ2-4; 7 positions match TRBD1. V lost 1 base and J lost 7; bases outside the gene matches: 7. The germline V gene has CDR1 MGHRA and CDR2 YSYEKL. This CDR3 is built from 15 residues. The CDR3 region is CASSQGTGGRNIQYF. The CDR3 region has the DNA TGCGCCAGCAGCCAAGGGACAGGAGGCAGGAACATTCAGTACTTC.

V gene TRBV19 combines with J gene TRBJ2-1; D possibly corresponds to TRBD2 (5 bases). Trimming removed 5 bases from V and 4 bases from J, with 18 bases in between. From germline, CDR1 is LNHDA and CDR2 SQIVND (reference sequence). The CDR3 covers 16 residues. The DNA of the CDR3 is TGTGCCAGTAGTCCCTTATATAGCGAAAGATACAATGAGCAGTTCTTC. Residues: CASSPLYSERYNEQFF.

This clone was detected once. V and J are TRBV5-8 and TRBJ1-4; 8 bases agree with TRBD1. The J segment lost 4 bases and the V segment lost 3 bases, leaving 5 bases of the junction unmatched. The length of the CDR3 is 15 residues. CDR1 SGHTS and CDR2 YDEGEE come from the germline V gene. The CDR3 DNA sequence: TGTGCCAGCAGCTCGGGGACAGGCGTTAATGAAAAACTGTTTTTT. Protein product: CASSSGTGVNEKLFF.

This clone showed up just a few times. The rearrangement uses TRBV5-6 and TRBJ2-3, with D hard to call. Trimming cost V 0 bases and J 5 bases, with 16 bases left between them. Germline V gives CDR1 SGHDT, CDR2 YYEEEE. The CDR3 is 16 residues long. The CDR3 bases are TGTGCCAGCAGCTTGGAGAGGTACGGGTCGGGAGATACGCAGTATTTT. Amino acids: CASSLERYGSGDTQYF.

The chain carries TRBV5-1 and TRBJ1-5; D may be TRBD1 (6 bases). CDR1 SGHRS and CDR2 YFSETQ come from the germline V gene. This CDR3 is 15 amino acids long. V lost 4 bases, J lost 2 bases, and 13 bases lay in between. CDR3 loop: CASSRDGGRNQPQHF. Here the CDR3 DNA reads TGCGCCAGCAGCCGGGACGGGGGGCGCAATCAGCCCCAGCATTTT.

V is TRBV19 and J is TRBJ2-7; D gene uncertain. This CDR3 is built from 14 residues. With 6 bases removed from V and 7 bases from J, the gap between germline ends came to 19 bases. Germline loops: CDR1 LNHDA, CDR2 SQIVND (reference sequence). DNA for the CDR3: TGTGCCAGTAGGGTAGAGGTAAGCTCCCGGGAGCAGTACTTC. Translated: CASRVEVSSREQYF.

The rearrangement uses TRBV9 and TRBJ2-1; 10 positions match TRBD2. The CDR3 has 16 residues. V lost 5 bases, J lost 4 bases, and 9 bases stayed unmatched. Germline V gene data show CDR1 as SGDLS and CDR2 as YYNGEE. The chain's CDR3 is CASSAFVAGGYNEQFF. The CDR3 DNA is TGTGCCAGCAGTGCCTTCGTAGCGGGGGGTTACAATGAGCAGTTCTTC.

This clone occurred once. V gene TRBV28 combines with J gene TRBJ2-1; D is possibly TRBD2 (5 bases). The germline V and J ends were trimmed by 5 bases and 7 bases, with 9 bases remaining between them. Looked up from germline, CDR1 is MDHEN and CDR2 is SYDVKM. CDR3 length: 12 residues. The DNA of the CDR3 is TGTGCCAGCAGTGCCCCGGGGAATGAGCAGTTCTTC. Encoded protein: CASSAPGNEQFF.

The chain's CDR3 is CASSRQEIYGYTF. Here the CDR3 DNA reads TGTGCCAGCAGTCGACAGGAGATTTATGGCTACACCTTC. The genes are TRBV6-1 and TRBJ1-2; D is possibly TRBD1 (6 bases). The germline V gene encodes CDR1 MNHNS and CDR2 SASEGT. This CDR3 is 13 amino acids long. Trimming shortened V by 5 bases and J by 5 bases, and 12 bases separated the two germline ends.

The chain combines TRBV2 with TRBJ2-3; D is perhaps TRBD2 (5 bases). Germline lookup yields CDR1 SNHLY and CDR2 FYNNEI. This CDR3 spans 18 amino acids. V was pared by 6 bases and J by 0 bases, with 22 bases between. As DNA, the CDR3 is TGTGCCAGCAGCGCTCCGGTCGGACTCGCTATCAGCACAGATACGCAGTATTTT. Translating gives CASSAPVGLAISTDTQYF.

On this clone: The same CDR3 also results from other DNA sequences found in this sample. The chain recombines TRBV6-5 with TRBJ1-1; a possible D gene is TRBD1 (5 bases). The V gene's germline CDR1 is MNHEY and CDR2 SVGAGI. The CDR3 runs to 12 residues. V lost 3 bases and J lost 7, with 9 bases in between. CDR3: CASSYGGGEAFF. In DNA form, the CDR3 reads TGTGCCAGCAGTTATGGGGGGGGTGAAGCTTTCTTT.

This clone was found a few times. The chain uses TRBV6-4 and TRBJ2-3; D unresolved. The CDR3 covers 13 residues. V gave up 3 bases and J gave up 9 bases, with 13 bases separating them. Germline CDR1 and CDR2: MRHNA and SNTAGT. DNA of the CDR3: TGTGCCAGCAGTGAAGATCTCTCTATAACGCAGTATTTT. Translating gives CASSEDLSITQYF.

This clone has only a few counts. J is TRBJ1-1 and V is TRBV28; 7 positions match TRBD1. Germline CDR1 reads MDHEN; CDR2 reads SYDVKM. V lost 4 bases to trimming and J lost 5 bases; unmatched junction nucleotides: 10. The CDR3 contains 15 residues. CDR3 sequence (DNA): TGTGCCAGCAGTTCCGGGACAGCCGGAGGTACTGAAGCTTTCTTT. Encoded protein: CASSSGTAGGTEAFF. The whole variable domain, filled in from reference TRBV28 and TRBJ1-1, reads DVKVTQSSRYLVKRTGEKVFLECVQDMDHENMFWYRQDPGLGLRLIYFSYDVKMKEKGDIPEGYSVSREKKERFSLILESASTNQTSMYLCASSSGTAGGTEAFFGQGTRLTVV.

The chain employs TRBV28 and TRBJ2-1; no definite D call. V was trimmed by 8 bases and J by 9 bases, leaving 17 bases between them. The CDR3 has 13 residues. Germline V gene data show CDR1 as MDHEN and CDR2 as SYDVKM. CDR3 DNA: TGTGCCAGCCGTCTAACAGTTAACACTGAGCAGTTCTTC. This encodes CASRLTVNTEQFF.

The V call is TRBV13, the J call TRBJ1-5; D remains ambiguous. The germline gives CDR1 PRHDT, CDR2 FYEKMQ (reference sequence). Trimming cost V 0 bases and J 7 bases, with 13 bases left between them. This CDR3 is 15 amino acids long. The CDR3 DNA follows: TGTGCCAGCAGCTTAGGCCCTTCGACCGGGCAGCCCCAGCATTTT. This codes for CASSLGPSTGQPQHF.

This clone was observed once. The genes are TRBV19 and TRBJ2-3, with TRBD2 as a possible D gene (6 bases). V shed 4 bases and J shed 0 bases, with 14 bases lying between them. The CDR3 runs 16 residues. Germline V lookup: CDR1 LNHDA, CDR2 SQIVND (reference sequence). The CDR3 DNA sequence: TGTGCCAGTAGTAGCCCCGGGGGAGATAGCACAGATACGCAGTATTTT. Its translation is CASSSPGGDSTDTQYF.

The chain links TRBV11-3 to TRBJ1-3, with 7 bases identical to TRBD1. The CDR3 totals 15 residues. Germline trimming cut 5 bases from V and 0 bases from J; bases unmatched to any gene: 4. Looked up from germline, CDR1 is SGHNT and CDR2 is YENEEA. CDR3 region: CASSPGTASGNTIYF. As DNA, the CDR3 is TGTGCCAGCAGCCCGGGGACAGCCTCTGGAAACACCATATATTTT.

This clone came up a few times. The chain joins TRBV7-8 to TRBJ2-7, with 9 bases fitting TRBD1. Per germline, CDR1 SGHVS and CDR2 FQNEAQ. The CDR3 loop spans 20 amino acids. J gave up 4 bases and V 3 bases, and 22 bases lay outside the gene matches. For the CDR3, the DNA is TGTGCCAGCAGCTTGGTGCACATCACAACAGGGGGCTCGAGTAGATACGAGCAGTACTTC. Translated: CASSLVHITTGGSSRYEQYF.

About this clone: The junction differs from germline at one of its ends, possibly a read error. The chain uses TRBV7-7 and TRBJ2-1, with D possibly matching TRBD2 (6 bases). CDR1 is SSHAT, CDR2 FNYEAQ, per germline (reference sequence). This CDR3 comprises 13 residues. CDR3 sequence: CASSQDYSNEQFF. The CDR3, as DNA: TGTGCTAGCAGCCAGGACTATAGCAATGAGCAGTTCTTC.

J is TRBJ1-1 and V is TRBV19, with D perhaps TRBD1 (5 bases). The V end was cut by 8 bases, the J end by 1 base, with 11 bases between. The CDR3 spans 13 residues. In germline, CDR1 is LNHDA, CDR2 SQIVND (reference sequence). CDR3 in amino acids: CASGATANTEAFF. The CDR3 bases are TGTGCCAGTGGGGCGACAGCGAACACTGAAGCTTTCTTT.